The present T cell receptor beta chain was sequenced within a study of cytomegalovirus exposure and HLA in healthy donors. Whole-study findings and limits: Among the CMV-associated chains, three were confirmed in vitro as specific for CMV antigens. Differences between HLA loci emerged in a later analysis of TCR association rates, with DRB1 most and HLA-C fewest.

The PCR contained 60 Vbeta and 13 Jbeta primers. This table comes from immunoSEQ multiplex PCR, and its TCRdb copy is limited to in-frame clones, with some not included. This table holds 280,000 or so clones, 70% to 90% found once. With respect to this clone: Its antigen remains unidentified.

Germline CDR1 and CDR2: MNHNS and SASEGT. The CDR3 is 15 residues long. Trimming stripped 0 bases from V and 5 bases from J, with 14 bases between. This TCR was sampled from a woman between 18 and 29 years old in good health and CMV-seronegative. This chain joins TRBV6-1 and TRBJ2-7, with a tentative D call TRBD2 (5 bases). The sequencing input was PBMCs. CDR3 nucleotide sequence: TGTGCCAGCAGTGAAGCATACCCGGGGTTGAACGAGCAGTACTTC. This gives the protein CASSEAYPGLNEQYF.